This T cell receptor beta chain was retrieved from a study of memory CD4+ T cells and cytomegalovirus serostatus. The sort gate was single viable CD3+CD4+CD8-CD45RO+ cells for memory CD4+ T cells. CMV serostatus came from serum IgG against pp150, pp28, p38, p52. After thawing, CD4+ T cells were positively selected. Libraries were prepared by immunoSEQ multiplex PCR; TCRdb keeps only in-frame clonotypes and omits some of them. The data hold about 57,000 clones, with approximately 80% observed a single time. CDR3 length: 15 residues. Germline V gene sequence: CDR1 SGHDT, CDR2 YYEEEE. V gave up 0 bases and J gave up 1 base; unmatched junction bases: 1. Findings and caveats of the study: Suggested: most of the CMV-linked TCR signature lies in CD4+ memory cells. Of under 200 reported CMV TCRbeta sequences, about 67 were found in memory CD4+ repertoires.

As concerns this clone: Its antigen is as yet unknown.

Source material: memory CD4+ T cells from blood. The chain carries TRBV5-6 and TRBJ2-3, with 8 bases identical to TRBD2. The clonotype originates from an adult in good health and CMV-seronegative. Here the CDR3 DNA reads TGTGCCAGCAGCTTGGACGGGGGGGGCACAGATACGCAGTATTTT. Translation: CASSLDGGGTDTQYF.